The 6 T cell receptor beta chains reported below all come from one sample, sequenced in a study of blood T cell repertoires in COVID-19. Generated by immunoSEQ multiplex PCR, the TCRdb table keeps only in-frame clones and is missing some. The table has about 98,000 clones, approximately 80% seen once. The material sequenced was peripheral blood. The receptors here all came from a man in his 70s with active or convalescent COVID-19.

The rearrangement joins TRBV5-4 to TRBJ2-1; a possible D gene is TRBD1 (6 bases). Deletions cut 0 bases from V and 7 bases from J, with 14 bases between. CDR1 is SGHNT and CDR2 is YYREEE in the germline V gene (reference sequence). The CDR3 has 15 amino acids. CDR3 loop: CASSLVRGQANEQFF. The CDR3 DNA sequence: TGTGCCAGCAGCTTGGTCAGGGGTCAGGCAAATGAGCAGTTCTTC.

This clone came up a few times. This sequence joins TRBV19 and TRBJ1-5; 11 bases fit TRBD1. V trimming: 10 bases; J trimming: 6 bases; junction bases outside the gene matches: 8. Germline assignment: CDR1 LNHDA and CDR2 SQIVND (reference sequence). This CDR3 region has 14 residues. CDR3 region: CATRGQGGIQPQHF. The CDR3 nucleotides read TGTGCCACCAGGGGACAGGGGGGAATTCAGCCCCAGCATTTT.

V is TRBV7-2 and J is TRBJ1-3; TRBD1 might be the D (5 bases). The CDR3 is made up of 16 amino acids. Trimming took off 1 base at V and 1 base at J, with 11 bases between the two ends. The germline CDR1 and CDR2 sequences are SGHTA and FQGNSA. DNA for the CDR3: TGTGCCAGCAGCTTAGTGGGGCGGACGTCTGGAAACACCATATATTTT. Translation gives CASSLVGRTSGNTIYF.

This clone has only a few counts. This chain connects TRBV4-2 to TRBJ1-1, with D unclear. V lost 0 bases to trimming and J lost 11 bases, with 13 bases between them. Per the germline V gene, CDR1 is LGHNA and CDR2 is YNFKEQ. This CDR3 is built from 13 residues. The CDR3 reads CASSQDRRPQAFF. The CDR3 DNA reads TGTGCCAGCAGCCAAGATAGGCGGCCCCAGGCTTTCTTT.

The CDR3 here is CASSLGTGVTNEKLFF. The CDR3 DNA sequence: TGTGCCAGCAGCTTAGGGACAGGGGTTACTAATGAAAAACTGTTTTTT. The chain combines TRBV7-9 with TRBJ1-4; TRBD1 matches 9 bases. CDR3 length: 16 residues. Germline V gene data show CDR1 as SEHNR and CDR2 as FQNEAQ (reference sequence). V was pared by 1 base and J by 2 bases, with 2 bases of the junction left unmatched.

This sequence joins TRBV6-5 and TRBJ2-2; D remains ambiguous. Germline assignment: CDR1 MNHEY and CDR2 SVGAGI. There are 14 residues in the CDR3. The germline V and J ends were trimmed by 6 bases and 7 bases, with 15 bases remaining between them. Here the CDR3 reads CASSPGEFNGELFF. The CDR3 DNA is TGTGCCAGCAGCCCAGGCGAGTTTAACGGGGAGCTGTTTTTT.